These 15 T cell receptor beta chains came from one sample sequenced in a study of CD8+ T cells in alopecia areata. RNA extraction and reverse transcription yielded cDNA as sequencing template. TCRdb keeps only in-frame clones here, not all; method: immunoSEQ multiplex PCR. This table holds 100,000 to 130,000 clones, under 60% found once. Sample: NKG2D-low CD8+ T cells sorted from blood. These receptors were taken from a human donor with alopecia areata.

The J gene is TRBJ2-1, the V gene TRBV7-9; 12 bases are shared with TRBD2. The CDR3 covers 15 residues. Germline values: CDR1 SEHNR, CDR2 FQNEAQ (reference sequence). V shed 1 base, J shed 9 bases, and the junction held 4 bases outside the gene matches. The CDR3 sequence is CASSLVSLAGGEQFF. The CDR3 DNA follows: TGTGCCAGCAGCTTAGTTTCACTAGCGGGAGGTGAGCAGTTCTTC.

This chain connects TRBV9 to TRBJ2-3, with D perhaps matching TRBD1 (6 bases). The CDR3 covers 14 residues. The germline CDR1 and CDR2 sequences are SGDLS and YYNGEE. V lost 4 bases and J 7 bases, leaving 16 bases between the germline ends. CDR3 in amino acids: CASSPPAGAHTQYF. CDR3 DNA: TGTGCCAGCAGCCCCCCGGCAGGGGCACATACGCAGTATTTT.

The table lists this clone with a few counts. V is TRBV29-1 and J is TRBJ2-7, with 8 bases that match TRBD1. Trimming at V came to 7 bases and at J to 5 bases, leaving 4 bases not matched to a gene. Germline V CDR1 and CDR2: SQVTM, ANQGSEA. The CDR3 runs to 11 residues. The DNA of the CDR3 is TGCAGCGGGACAGGGTCCGACGAGCAGTACTTC. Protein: CSGTGSDEQYF.

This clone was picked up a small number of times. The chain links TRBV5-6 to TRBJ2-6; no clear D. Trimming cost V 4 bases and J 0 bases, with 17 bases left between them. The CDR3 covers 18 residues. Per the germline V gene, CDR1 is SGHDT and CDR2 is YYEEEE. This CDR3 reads CASSQFGVQDSGANVLTF. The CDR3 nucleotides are TGTGCCAGCAGCCAGTTTGGGGTTCAGGACTCTGGGGCCAACGTCCTGACTTTC.

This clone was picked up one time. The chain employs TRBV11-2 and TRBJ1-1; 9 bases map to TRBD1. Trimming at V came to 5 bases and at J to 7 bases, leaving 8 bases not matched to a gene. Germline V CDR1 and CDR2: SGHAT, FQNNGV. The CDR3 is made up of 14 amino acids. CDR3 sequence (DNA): TGTGCCAGCAGCGGATACACAGGGGGCAGTGAAGCTTTCTTT. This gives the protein CASSGYTGGSEAFF.

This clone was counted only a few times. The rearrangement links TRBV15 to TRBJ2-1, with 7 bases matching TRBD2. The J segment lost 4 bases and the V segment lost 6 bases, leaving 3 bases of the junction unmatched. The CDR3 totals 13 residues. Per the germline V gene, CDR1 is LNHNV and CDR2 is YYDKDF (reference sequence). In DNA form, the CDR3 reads TGTGCCACCAGGGAGGGAGGGTACAATGAGCAGTTCTTC. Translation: CATREGGYNEQFF.

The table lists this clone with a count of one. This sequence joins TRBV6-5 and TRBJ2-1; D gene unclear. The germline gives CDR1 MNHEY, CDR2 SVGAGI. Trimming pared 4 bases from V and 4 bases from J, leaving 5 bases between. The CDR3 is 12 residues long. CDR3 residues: CASSSVYNEQFF. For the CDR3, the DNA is TGTGCCAGCAGTTCTGTTTACAATGAGCAGTTCTTC.

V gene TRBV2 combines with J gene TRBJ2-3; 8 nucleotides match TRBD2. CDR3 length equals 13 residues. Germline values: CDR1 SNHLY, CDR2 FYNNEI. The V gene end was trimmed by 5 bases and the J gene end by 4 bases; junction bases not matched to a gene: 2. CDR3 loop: CASSSGSSDTQYF. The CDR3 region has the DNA TGTGCCAGCAGTAGCGGGAGCTCAGATACGCAGTATTTT. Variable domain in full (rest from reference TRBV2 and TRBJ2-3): EPEVTQTPSHQVTQMGQEVILRCVPISNHLYFYWYRQILGQKVEFLVSFYNNEISEKSEIFDDQFSVERPDGSNFTLKIRSTKLEDSAMYFCASSSGSSDTQYFGPGTRLTVL.

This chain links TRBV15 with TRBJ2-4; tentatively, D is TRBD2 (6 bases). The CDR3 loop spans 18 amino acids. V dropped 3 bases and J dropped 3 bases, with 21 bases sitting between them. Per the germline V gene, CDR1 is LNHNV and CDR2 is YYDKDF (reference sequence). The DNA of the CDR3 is TGTGCCACCAGCAGGCAACCAGCCACGGGGGAGGTCAAAAACATTCAGTACTTC. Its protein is CATSRQPATGEVKNIQYF.

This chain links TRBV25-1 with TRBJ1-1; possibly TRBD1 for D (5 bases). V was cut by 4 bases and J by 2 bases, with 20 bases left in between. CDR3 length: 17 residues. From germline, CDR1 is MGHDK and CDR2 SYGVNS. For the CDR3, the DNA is TGTGCCAGCAGTGTGGGGACGGGGTCACCGCCCAACACTGAAGCTTTCTTT. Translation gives CASSVGTGSPPNTEAFF.

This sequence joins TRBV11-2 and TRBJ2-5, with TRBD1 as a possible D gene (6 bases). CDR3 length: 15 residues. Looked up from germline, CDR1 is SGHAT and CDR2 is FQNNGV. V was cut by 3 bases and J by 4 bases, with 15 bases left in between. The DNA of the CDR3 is TGTGCCAGCAGCTTGTACAGGGCTCTAGGAGAGACCCAGTACTTC. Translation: CASSLYRALGETQYF.

The CDR3 spells CATSTRTSNTDTQYF. CDR3 nucleotide sequence: TGTGCCACCAGCACCCGGACTAGTAACACAGATACGCAGTATTTT. The V call is TRBV15, the J call TRBJ2-3; 7 bases map to TRBD2. The V and J ends lost 4 bases and 2 bases, in that order; junction bases with no gene match: 6. CDR3 length equals 15 residues. The germline V gene has CDR1 LNHNV and CDR2 YYDKDF (reference sequence).

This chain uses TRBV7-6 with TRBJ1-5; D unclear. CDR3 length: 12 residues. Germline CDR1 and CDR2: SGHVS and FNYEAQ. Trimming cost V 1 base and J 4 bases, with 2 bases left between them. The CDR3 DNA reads TGTGCCAGCAGCTTAGAAAATCAGCCCCAGCATTTT. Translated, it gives CASSLENQPQHF.

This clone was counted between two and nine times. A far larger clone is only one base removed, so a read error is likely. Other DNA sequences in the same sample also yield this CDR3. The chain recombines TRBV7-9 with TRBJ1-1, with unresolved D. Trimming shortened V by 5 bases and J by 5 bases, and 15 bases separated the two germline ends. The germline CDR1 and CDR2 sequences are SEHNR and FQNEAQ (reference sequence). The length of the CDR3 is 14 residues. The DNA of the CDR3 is TGTGCCAGCAGCCAAGTGTCTATCTCTACTGAAGCTTTCTTT. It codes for CASSQVSISTEAFF.

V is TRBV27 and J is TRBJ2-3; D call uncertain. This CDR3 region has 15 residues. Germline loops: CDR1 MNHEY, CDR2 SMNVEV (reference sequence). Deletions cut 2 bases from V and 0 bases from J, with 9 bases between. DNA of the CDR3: TGTGCCAGCAGTTTACGATCCAGGAGCACAGATACGCAGTATTTT. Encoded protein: CASSLRSRSTDTQYF.